This is a list of T cell receptor beta chains from one sample in a study of cytomegalovirus exposure and HLA in healthy donors. The method was immunoSEQ multiplex PCR; TCRdb's version includes in-frame clones alone and lacks a portion of them. The sample comprises 150,000 or so clones, approximately 84% of which are singletons, and 1.5% to 2.5% rests with the top ten. The sequencing input was PBMCs. The source of these receptors is a woman aged 40-49 years in good health and CMV-seronegative. Both conserved end residues are part of each CDR3. The D gene is left open where the match is weak. The size entry is marked missing in some rows and otherwise reads once, few, many or a size class.

abundance: NA
v_gene: TRBV13
j_gene: TRBJ1-1
d_gene: NA
len: 14
CDR3aa: CASSNGGAGTEAFF
CDR3nt: TGTGCCAGCAGTAACGGGGGGGCCGGCACTGAAGCTTTCTTT

abundance: NA
v_gene: TRBV5-6
j_gene: TRBJ1-1
d_gene: NA
len: 13
CDR3aa: CASSSQLNTEAFF
CDR3nt: TGTGCCAGCAGCTCACAGTTGAACACTGAAGCTTTCTTT

abundance: NA
v_gene: TRBV28
j_gene: TRBJ2-7
d_gene: TRBD1
len: 15
CDR3aa: CASSFPRDRGYEQYF
CDR3nt: TGTGCCAGCAGTTTCCCCCGGGACAGGGGATACGAGCAGTACTTC

abundance: NA
v_gene: TRBV7-2
j_gene: TRBJ2-3
d_gene: NA
len: 13
CDR3aa: CASSYLGGRAQYF
CDR3nt: TGTGCCAGCAGCTACCTCGGGGGGCGGGCGCAGTATTTT

abundance: NA
v_gene: TRBV11-1
j_gene: TRBJ2-1
d_gene: NA
len: 16
CDR3aa: CASSSITRGSYNEQFF
CDR3nt: TGTGCCAGCAGCTCTATAACTAGAGGGTCCTACAATGAGCAGTTCTTC

abundance: NA
v_gene: TRBV15
j_gene: TRBJ1-5
d_gene: NA
len: 15
CDR3aa: CATSREQGKNQPQHF
CDR3nt: TGTGCCACCAGCAGAGAGCAGGGGAAGAATCAGCCCCAGCATTTT

abundance: NA
v_gene: TRBV19
j_gene: TRBJ2-7
d_gene: TRBD2
len: 14
CDR3aa: CATAVGGSSYEQYF
CDR3nt: TGTGCCACCGCAGTAGGCGGGAGCTCCTACGAGCAGTACTTC

abundance: NA
v_gene: TRBV2
j_gene: TRBJ2-5
d_gene: NA
len: 16
CDR3aa: CASSEKWRSSGETQYF
CDR3nt: TGTGCCAGCAGTGAAAAGTGGCGGAGTTCAGGGGAGACCCAGTACTTC

abundance: few
v_gene: TRBV27
j_gene: TRBJ1-2
d_gene: NA
len: 12
CDR3aa: CASKDSNYGYTF
CDR3nt: TGTGCCAGCAAGGACAGTAACTATGGCTACACCTTC

abundance: NA
v_gene: TRBV4-3
j_gene: TRBJ2-2
d_gene: NA
len: 15
CDR3aa: CASSQGARGAGELFF
CDR3nt: TGCGCCAGCAGCCAAGGGGCCAGGGGGGCCGGGGAGCTGTTTTTT

abundance: NA
v_gene: TRBV7-6
j_gene: TRBJ2-7
d_gene: NA
len: 13
CDR3aa: CASSPGRSYEQYF
CDR3nt: TGTGCCAGCAGCCCAGGCAGGTCCTACGAGCAGTACTTC

abundance: NA
v_gene: TRBV30
j_gene: TRBJ1-2
d_gene: TRBD1
len: 15
CDR3aa: CAWSVLRWDRRGYTF
CDR3nt: TGTGCCTGGAGCGTTCTCAGATGGGACAGGCGGGGCTACACCTTC

abundance: NA
v_gene: TRBV18
j_gene: TRBJ2-1
d_gene: NA
len: 11
CDR3aa: CASSQSGEQFF
CDR3nt: TGTGCCAGCTCCCAGTCCGGGGAGCAGTTCTTC

abundance: NA
v_gene: TRBV28
j_gene: TRBJ2-7
d_gene: NA
len: 14
CDR3aa: CASSLTGTTYEQYF
CDR3nt: TGTGCCAGCAGTCTAACAGGCACGACCTACGAGCAGTACTTC

abundance: NA
v_gene: TRBV5-6
j_gene: TRBJ1-1
d_gene: NA
len: 13
CDR3aa: CASAVAANTEAFF
CDR3nt: TGTGCCAGCGCCGTGGCGGCGAACACTGAAGCTTTCTTT

abundance: NA
v_gene: TRBV6-4
j_gene: TRBJ2-1
d_gene: TRBD2
len: 16
CDR3aa: CASSELAGFSYNEQFF
CDR3nt: TGTGCCAGCAGTGAGTTAGCGGGGTTCTCCTACAATGAGCAGTTCTTC

abundance: NA
v_gene: TRBV9
j_gene: TRBJ1-3
d_gene: NA
len: 15
CDR3aa: CASSGAVSSGNTIYF
CDR3nt: TGTGCCAGCAGCGGGGCCGTGAGCTCTGGAAACACCATATATTTT

abundance: NA
v_gene: TRBV7-2
j_gene: TRBJ1-1
d_gene: NA
len: 13
CDR3aa: CASSRDRQYEAFF
CDR3nt: TGTGCCAGCAGTCGCGACAGGCAGTATGAAGCTTTCTTT

abundance: NA
v_gene: TRBV27
j_gene: TRBJ2-2
d_gene: NA
len: 17
CDR3aa: CASSPIFTGEATGELFF
CDR3nt: TGTGCCAGCAGTCCGATTTTTACAGGGGAGGCCACCGGGGAGCTGTTTTTT

abundance: NA
v_gene: TRBV2
j_gene: TRBJ1-6
d_gene: TRBD1
len: 15
CDR3aa: CASRSAGTGDSPLHF
CDR3nt: TGTGCCAGCAGATCCGCCGGGACAGGGGATTCACCCCTCCACTTT

abundance: NA
v_gene: TRBV6-5
j_gene: TRBJ2-2
d_gene: TRBD2
len: 15
CDR3aa: CASSYARAGRGELFF
CDR3nt: TGTGCCAGCAGCTACGCCCGAGCGGGAAGAGGGGAGCTGTTTTTT

abundance: NA
v_gene: TRBV2
j_gene: TRBJ2-2
d_gene: TRBD1
len: 14
CDR3aa: CASRGQSFTGELFF
CDR3nt: TGTGCCAGCAGGGGACAGAGCTTCACCGGGGAGCTGTTTTTT

abundance: once
v_gene: TRBV6-5
j_gene: TRBJ2-7
d_gene: TRBD1
len: 15
CDR3aa: CASSYLGTGADEQYF
CDR3nt: TGTGCCAGCAGTTACCTCGGGACAGGGGCGGATGAGCAGTACTTC

abundance: NA
v_gene: TRBV11-2
j_gene: TRBJ2-7
d_gene: NA
len: 13
CDR3aa: CASSLDLSYEQYF
CDR3nt: TGTGCCAGCAGCTTAGACCTCTCCTACGAGCAGTACTTC

abundance: few
v_gene: TRBV19
j_gene: TRBJ1-4
d_gene: TRBD1
len: 15
CDR3aa: CASSMGTGPNEKLFF
CDR3nt: TGTGCCAGTAGTATGGGGACAGGGCCTAATGAAAAACTGTTTTTT

abundance: NA
v_gene: TRBV28
j_gene: TRBJ2-7
d_gene: NA
len: 15
CDR3aa: CASSLGSGESFEQYF
CDR3nt: TGTGCCAGCAGTTTAGGGTCAGGGGAATCCTTCGAGCAGTACTTC